One sample yielded the 6 T cell receptor beta chains listed below, sequenced in a study of early T cells in non-severe SARS-CoV-2 infection. TCRdb re-called the 5' RACE reads through MiXCR, storing one row per CDR3 protein. The table lists fewer than 25,000 distinct CDR3 sequences, about 3.7% of them singletons. Material for sequencing was whole blood. The receptors shown here come from an adult who was a healthcare worker with PCR-confirmed SARS-CoV-2 infection or an uninfected control (not recorded which).

Judged by abundance, this clonotype is medium-sized. The rearrangement links TRBV5-6 to TRBJ2-1, with 10 bases fitting TRBD1. CDR3 size: 20 residues. Germline V gene data show CDR1 as SGHDT and CDR2 as YYEEEE. J lost 0 bases, V lost 2 bases, and 14 bases had no gene match. The DNA of the CDR3 is TGTGCCAGCAGCTTTAGCCGGACAGGGGGAATGCTAAGCTCCTACAATGAGCAGTTCTTC. Translation: CASSFSRTGGMLSSYNEQFF. The full variable domain, its missing parts supplied by reference TRBV5-6 and TRBJ2-1, is DAGVTQSPTHLIKTRGQQVTLRCSPKSGHDTVSWYQQALGQGPQFIFQYYEEEERQRGNFPDRFSGHQFPNYSSELNVNALLLGDSALYLCASSFSRTGGMLSSYNEQFFGPGTRLTVL.

The sample holds many counts of this clonotype. The chain combines TRBV11-3 with TRBJ2-1; D is undetermined. The CDR3 runs to 15 residues. Germline lookup yields CDR1 SGHNT and CDR2 YENEEA. Deletions cut 5 bases from V and 7 bases from J, with 18 bases between. CDR3 nucleotides: TGTGCCAGCAGCCCGAAAGGCCCCGTGGGGAATGAGCAGTTCTTC. Amino acids: CASSPKGPVGNEQFF.

This rearrangement joins TRBV30 to TRBJ2-7; D uncertain. CDR3 length: 13 amino acids. In germline, CDR1 is GTSNPN, CDR2 SVGIG (reference sequence). With 0 bases removed from V and 3 bases from J, the gap between germline ends came to 9 bases. The CDR3 region has the DNA TGTGCCTGGAGTGTAGGGATTAACTACGAGCAGTACTTC. Amino acids: CAWSVGINYEQYF.

This clonotype was recorded many times. The chain combines TRBV20-1 with TRBJ2-7; 9 bases map to TRBD1. The CDR3 spans 15 residues. Germline-derived CDR1 and CDR2 are DFQATT and SNEGSKA (reference sequence). Trimming took 4 bases from V and 1 from J; bases not matched to a gene: 8. The CDR3 spells CSATDRDRASYEQYF. The CDR3 coding sequence is TGCAGTGCTACCGACAGGGACAGGGCATCCTACGAGCAGTACTTC.

This clonotype was detected many times. The rearrangement joins TRBV5-4 to TRBJ2-3; 14 bases line up with TRBD2. V shed 0 bases, J shed 5 bases, and the junction held 5 bases outside the gene matches. Germline V gene lookup returns CDR1 SGHNT and CDR2 YYREEE (reference sequence). The CDR3 has 17 amino acids. The CDR3 DNA sequence: TGTGCCAGCAGCTTGGAGACTAGCGGGAGGGCCGGAGATACGCAGTATTTT. It codes for CASSLETSGRAGDTQYF. The entire variable domain, with the rest obtained from reference TRBV5-4 and TRBJ2-3, is as follows: ETGVTQSPTHLIKTRGQQVTLRCSSQSGHNTVSWYQQALGQGPQFIFQYYREEENGRGNFPPRFSGLQFPNYSSELNVNALELDDSALYLCASSLETSGRAGDTQYFGPGTRLTVL.

The sample holds many counts of this clonotype. V and J are TRBV20-1 and TRBJ1-2; D might be TRBD1 (5 bases). The CDR3 sequence is 11 residues long. V lost 5 bases to trimming and J lost 12 bases, with 16 bases between them. Germline V gene lookup returns CDR1 DFQATT and CDR2 SNEGSKA (reference sequence). DNA of the CDR3: TGCAGTGCTGTTGACGGATTAGGGGACACCTTC. This codes for CSAVDGLGDTF.